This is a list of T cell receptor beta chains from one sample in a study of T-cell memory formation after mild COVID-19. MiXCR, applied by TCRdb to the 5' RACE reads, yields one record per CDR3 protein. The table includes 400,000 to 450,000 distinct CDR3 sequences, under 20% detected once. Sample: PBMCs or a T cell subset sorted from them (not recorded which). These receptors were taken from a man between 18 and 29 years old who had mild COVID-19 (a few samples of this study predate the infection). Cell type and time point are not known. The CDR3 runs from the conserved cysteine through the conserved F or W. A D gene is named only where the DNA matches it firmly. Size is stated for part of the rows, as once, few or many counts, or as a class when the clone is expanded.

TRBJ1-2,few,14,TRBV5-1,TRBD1,TGCGCCAGCAGCTTGGCCATTGGACAGGATGGCTACACCTTC,CASSLAIGQDGYTF
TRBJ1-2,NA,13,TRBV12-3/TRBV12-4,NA,TGTGCCAGCAGCCTTACTAACATCGGCGGCTACACCTTC,CASSLTNIGGYTF
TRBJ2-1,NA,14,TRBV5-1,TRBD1,TGCGCCAGCATTTTCGGGACAGGGGGCAATGAGCAGTTCTTC,CASIFGTGGNEQFF
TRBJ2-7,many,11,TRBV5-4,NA,TGTGCCAGCAGTTTCACCGACGAGCAGTACTTC,CASSFTDEQYF
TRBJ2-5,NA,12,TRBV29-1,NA,TGCAGCGTTGAAGTGCGAGTAGGGGCCCAGTACTTC,CSVEVRVGAQYF
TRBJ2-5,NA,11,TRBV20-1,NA,TGCAGTGCGAGGGTCGCGGAGACCCAGTACTTC,CSARVAETQYF
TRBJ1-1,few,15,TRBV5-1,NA,TGCGCCAGCAGTCGCCCAGGACGGGAGAACACTGAAGCTTTCTTT,CASSRPGRENTEAFF
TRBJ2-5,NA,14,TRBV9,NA,TGTGCCAGCAGCGTAGGGAGTGCTATGGAGACCCAGTACTTC,CASSVGSAMETQYF
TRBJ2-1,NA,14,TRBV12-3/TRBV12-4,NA,TGTGCCAGCTGCCGTCCCTTGGGGGAGAATGAGCAGTTCTTC,CASCRPLGENEQFF
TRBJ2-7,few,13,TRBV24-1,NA,TGTGCCACCAGTGATTTCGACACGTACGAGCAGTACTTC,CATSDFDTYEQYF
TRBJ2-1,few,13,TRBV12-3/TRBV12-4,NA,TGTGCCAGCAGACTCTACGGGCACAATGAGCAGTTCTTC,CASRLYGHNEQFF
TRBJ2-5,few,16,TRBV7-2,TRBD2,TGTGCCAGCAGCGCCCGACTAGCGGGGTTCCAAGAGACCCAGTACTTC,CASSARLAGFQETQYF
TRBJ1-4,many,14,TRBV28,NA,TGTGCCAGCAGTCGCGTGGGTTACGGTGAAAAACTGTTTTTT,CASSRVGYGEKLFF
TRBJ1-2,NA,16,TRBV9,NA,TGTGCCAGCAGCCCCCGGGACCTCTGGAACATACATGGCTACACCTTC,CASSPRDLWNIHGYTF
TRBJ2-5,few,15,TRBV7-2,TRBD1,TGTGCCAGCTCCTCCCCGGACAGGGCTCTAAAGACCCAGTACTTC,CASSSPDRALKTQYF
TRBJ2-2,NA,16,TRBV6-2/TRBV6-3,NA,TGTGCCAGCAGTTTTGCAGGGGGGTCGCGAACCGGGGAGCTGTTTTTT,CASSFAGGSRTGELFF
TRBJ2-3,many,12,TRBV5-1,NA,TGCGCCAGCAGCTTGGGGCGAGATACGCAGTATTTT,CASSLGRDTQYF
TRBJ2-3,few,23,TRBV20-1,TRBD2,TGCAGTGCTAGTGCAGGGTGGACGGGACTAGCGGGGCCGATCAGCCTTAGCACAGATACGCAGTATTTT,CSASAGWTGLAGPISLSTDTQYF
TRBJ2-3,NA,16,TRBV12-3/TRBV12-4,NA,TGTGCCAGCAGTCCCACAGGGCCCACTAGCACAGATACGCAGTATTTT,CASSPTGPTSTDTQYF
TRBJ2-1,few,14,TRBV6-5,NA,TGTGCCAGCGGGGGTAGCGGCTCCTACAATGAGCAGTTCTTC,CASGGSGSYNEQFF
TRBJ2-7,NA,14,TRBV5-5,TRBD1,TGTGCCAGCAGCTTGGGACAGGGTTACCACGAGCAGTACTTC,CASSLGQGYHEQYF
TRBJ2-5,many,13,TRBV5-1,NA,TGCGCCAGCAGCCCGAGTGATTTGGAGACCCAGTACTTC,CASSPSDLETQYF
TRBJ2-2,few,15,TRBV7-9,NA,TGTGCCAGCAGCTTAGAGGGTTCCAACACCGGGGAGCTGTTTTTT,CASSLEGSNTGELFF
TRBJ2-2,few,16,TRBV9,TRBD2,TGTGCCAGCAGCGGTCCACAGCGGGGGAACACCGGGGAGCTGTTTTTT,CASSGPQRGNTGELFF
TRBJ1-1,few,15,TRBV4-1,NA,TGCGCCAGCAGCCAAGGGACAGAGATGAACACTGAAGCTTTCTTT,CASSQGTEMNTEAFF
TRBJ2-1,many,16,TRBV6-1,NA,TGTGCCAGCAGTGAGGGCCAAGGGCCTACCTACAATGAGCAGTTCTTC,CASSEGQGPTYNEQFF
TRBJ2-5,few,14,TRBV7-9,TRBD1,TGTGCCAGCAGCTTAACCGACAGGGGAGAGACCCAGTACTTC,CASSLTDRGETQYF
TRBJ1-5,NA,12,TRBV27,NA,TGTGCCAGCGGATCCCCCTCTCAGCCCCAGCATTTT,CASGSPSQPQHF
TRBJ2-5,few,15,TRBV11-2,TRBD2,TGTGCCAGCAGCCGGACTAGCGGGGGGGTAGAGACCCAGTACTTC,CASSRTSGGVETQYF
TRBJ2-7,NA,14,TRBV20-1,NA,TGCAGTGCTAGAGATCGAGGTAGCGCCCGTTCGCAGTACTTC,CSARDRGSARSQYF
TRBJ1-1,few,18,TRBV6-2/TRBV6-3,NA,TGTGCCAGCAGCCACCTGTCGGGGCCCCTTGGCCCCCGCACTGAAGCTTTCTTT,CASSHLSGPLGPRTEAFF
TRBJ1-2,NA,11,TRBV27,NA,TGTGCCAGCCTAAGCATCCGCGGCTACACCTTC,CASLSIRGYTF
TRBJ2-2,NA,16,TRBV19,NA,TGTGCCAGTAGTATGTTGTCAGCCTCCTACACCGGGGAGCTGTTTTTT,CASSMLSASYTGELFF
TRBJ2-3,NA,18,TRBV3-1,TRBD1,TGTGCCAGCAGCTTAACCTCCGGGACAGCGAGGGGCACAGATACGCAGTATTTT,CASSLTSGTARGTDTQYF
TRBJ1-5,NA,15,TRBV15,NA,TGTGCCACCAGCAGAGATCGGGGCGCGGGTCAGCCCCAGCATTTT,CATSRDRGAGQPQHF
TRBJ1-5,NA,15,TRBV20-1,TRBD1,TGCAGTGCTCCGGGACAGGGGCCGGGCAATCAGCCCCAGCATTTT,CSAPGQGPGNQPQHF
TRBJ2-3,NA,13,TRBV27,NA,TGTGCCAGCAGTTTTATTGGATCCGATACGCAGTATTTT,CASSFIGSDTQYF
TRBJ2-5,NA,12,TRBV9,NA,TGTGCCAGCAGCCATTCCGGGGAGACCCAGTACTTC,CASSHSGETQYF
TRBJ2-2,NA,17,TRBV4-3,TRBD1,TGCGCCAGCAGCCAAGAGGGCGGGACAGGGGTCACCGGGGAGCTGTTTTTT,CASSQEGGTGVTGELFF